This TCR beta chain was documented in a study of blood T cell repertoires in COVID-19. Study overall: Sites across the United States, Italy and Spain contributed samples from acute and convalescent COVID-19. Sources were T cells, B-cell-depleted T cells, or PBMCs; the material itself was cDNA or gDNA.

Per the study methods: Amplification with reference gene primers provided the estimates of nucleated cell counts. This table comes from immunoSEQ multiplex PCR, and its TCRdb copy is limited to in-frame clones, with some not included. That table furnishes V, J and clone size, whereas the DNA furnished D and trimming. In the table there are roughly 500,000 clones, 89% of which are singletons. Patients at the Seattle site were enrolled during active infection and followed longitudinally. The V end was cut by 1 base, the J end by 2 bases, with 14 bases between. The CDR3 has 16 residues. Germline CDR1 and CDR2: SEHNR and FQNEAQ (reference sequence).

The sample consisted of peripheral blood. The source is a young man with COVID-19, enrolled during active disease. The chain combines TRBV7-9 with TRBJ2-5; maybe TRBD2 (7 bases). Here the CDR3 reads CASSLGLGRGQETQYF. CDR3 bases: TGTGCCAGCAGCTTAGGTCTGGGGAGGGGGCAAGAGACCCAGTACTTC.